This T cell receptor (beta chain) is from a study of T-cell reconstitution after alpha-beta-depleted transplantation in children. This clonotype was picked up many times. V was cut by 3 bases and J by 0 bases, with 10 bases left in between. Per the germline V gene, CDR1 is SGDLS and CDR2 is YYNGEE. CDR3 length equals 15 residues. Unique molecular identifiers featured in how the TCRbeta library was prepared. TCRdb reprocessed the PCR reads via MiXCR and lists one record per CDR3 protein. The table includes some 490,000 distinct CDR3 sequences, under 15% detected once. V usage is TRBV9 and J usage is TRBJ1-3; TRBD1 might be the D (6 bases). This TCR came from a human donor who donated a stem cell graft to a child with combined immunodeficiency. Material: PBMCs from the stem cell graft donor, obtained from the stem cell graft. CDR3 sequence (DNA): TGTGCCAGCAGCGAGGACAGCAACTCTGGAAACACCATATATTTT. Translating gives CASSEDSNSGNTIYF.